The T cell receptor beta chain described here comes from a study of blood T cell repertoires in COVID-19 (TCRdb year 2020). About the investigation overall: Collaborator samples came from the United States, Italy and Spain and covered acute and convalescent phases of COVID-19. The material from the prospective study consisted of cDNA or gDNA derived from T cells, B-cell-depleted T cells, or PBMCs. Subjects who had been exposed to COVID-19, were actively infected with it, or had recovered from it provided the deeply sampled blood TCRbeta repertoires that made up the dataset. A freely available public database, intended as a resource for researchers studying the immune response to SARS-CoV-2, is where the repertoires were released. The samples were drawn from the first 160 participants of the ongoing ImmuneRACE study and from under 1,500 subjects provided by 6 global collaborators. The sample metadata nearly always contained a de-identified subject ID, COVID-19 status, age in years and sex. Where HLA class I and class II types were available, the types were taken from metadata supplied by the sample provider, not from assay-based typing.

For this clone: Its antigen has not been determined. The record has no base qualities; no much larger clone is one base away.

TCRbeta CDR3 regions were amplified from genomic DNA using the immunoSEQ Assay, a bias-controlled multiplex PCR. In the authors' own workflow: Within the assay, amplification of reference gene primers was used to estimate how many nucleated cells each sample contained. Sequence reads were collapsed and filtered to measure the absolute abundance of every unique TCRbeta CDR3 rearrangement. Productive Simpson clonality was computed per sample as the square root of Simpson's diversity index over productive rearrangements. This is the immuneACCESS table as TCRdb keeps it, with only in-frame sequences that have V and J called. A part of the clones is gone; compared with another copy, unresolved V genes explain less than half, and the rest is unexplained. V and J calls and clone size are those listed in that table; D and trimming were worked out from the DNA. Present in this sample are over 85,000 clones, more than 85% of which were seen just once. The leading ten clones occupy around 2.9% of the sample.

Each collaborating institution followed its own protocols to collect whole blood in K2EDTA tubes. Collaborator samples were shipped for TCRbeta analysis as frozen whole blood, isolated PBMCs, or DNA extracted from either sample type. Overall results and qualifications from the work: The amount of clinical and demographic metadata varied by source and participant and was provided uncurated.

Trimming takes 7 bases off V and 4 bases off J; junction bases not matched to a gene: 9. Its CDR3 holds 14 amino acids, cysteine through phenylalanine. Only the CDR3 portion is preserved as DNA: 42 bases, with reading frame beginning at the first base. As encoded in the germline V gene (reference sequence), CDR1 is LNHDA while CDR2 is SQIVND. The specimen was peripheral blood. The sequence came from a man in his fifties or sixties with active or convalescent COVID-19. The sequence is built from TRBV19 and TRBJ2-5, with 7 middle bases fitting TRBD2. For the CDR3, the sequence is CASTPAGDLETQYF. The bases are TGTGCCAGTACCCCGGCGGGGGATCTAGAGACCCAGTACTTC.